This TCR beta chain was found in a study of beta chain features in type 1 diabetes. Overall study context: Patients shared similar age, gender and cell yields with healthy donors.

General study points: Fewer insertions but more deletions were seen at VDJ junctions in type 1 diabetes patients. Type 1 diabetes patients had moderately but significantly shorter TCRB CDR3s in all four CD4+ subsets. A PCR bias possibly favoring shorter templates would apply equally to patients and controls.

Reverse transcription of all isolated RNA meant that expressed TCRB transcripts were sequenced. Naive, central memory and regulatory T cell samples averaged about 3.5 million reads. Clones were read by immunoSEQ multiplex PCR, and TCRdb kept only the in-frame ones, dropping some. The data show over 200,000 clones, 11% seen once. This clone was observed a handful of times. Antigen specificity is unknown. The CDR3 runs 15 residues. Germline-derived CDR1 and CDR2 are LNHDA and SQIVND (reference sequence). V shed 3 bases and J shed 1 base, with 11 bases lying between them. The chain employs TRBV19 and TRBJ2-3, with D unclear. Material: naive CD4+ T cells from blood. This TCR derives from a man aged 25-45 years with type 1 diabetes. CDR3 protein: CASSIRLVGTDTQYF. CDR3 nucleotide sequence: TGTGCCAGTAGTATTCGGCTAGTGGGCACAGATACGCAGTATTTT.